In its sample, the clone carrying this T cell receptor beta chain was seen many times. The antigen is unknown. Per germline, CDR1 SQVTM and CDR2 ANQGSEA. V lost 7 bases to trimming and J lost 8 bases; unmatched junction nucleotides: 11. The CDR3 is made up of 14 amino acids. The sample belongs to a study of response to subunit inactivated influenza vaccine. General study points: It was suggested by the authors that few new T cells are recruited by each seasonal influenza vaccination.

TCRdb used MiXCR to reprocess the RT-PCR reads, holding one entry per CDR3 protein. This sample has roughly 500,000 distinct CDR3 sequences, with 16% found just once. This receptor was identified in a man between 50 and 69 years old who received an inactivated influenza vaccine. The rearrangement uses TRBV29-1 and TRBJ1-2; 12 positions agree with TRBD1. The source material was CD4+ T cells sorted from PBMCs, sampled about 24 months after vaccination. The CDR3 here is CSAGAGTGGRGYTF. CDR3 coding DNA: TGCAGCGCTGGAGCCGGGACAGGGGGCAGAGGCTACACCTTC.